The 3 T cell receptor beta chains below were found in one sample sequenced in a study of molecular identifiers for immune sequencing clone quantification. TCRdb itself ran the PCR reads through MiXCR, one entry per CDR3 protein. The sample lists some 590,000 distinct CDR3 sequences, about 25% seen once, with about 0.8% in the top ten. Sequenced material: naive CD8+ T cells from blood, with Jurkat cell RNA spiked in. This sample's subset: FACS-sorted CD8+CD4-CCR7+CD45RA+ naive T cells. The receptor set was obtained from a human donor in good health. Some libraries in this study had Jurkat cell RNA spiked in.

This clonotype was seen only a few times. The chain joins TRBV9 to TRBJ2-2; 7 bases agree with TRBD1. V dropped 4 bases and J dropped 4; count of bases not matched to a gene: 7. There are 15 residues in the CDR3. Germline lookup yields CDR1 SGDLS and CDR2 YYNGEE. CDR3 region: CASSSPGQFTGELFF. Here the CDR3 DNA reads TGTGCCAGCAGCTCTCCGGGACAGTTCACCGGGGAGCTGTTTTTT.

This clonotype was counted at least ten times. The chain uses TRBV13 and TRBJ2-2; 7 nucleotides align to TRBD1. In germline, CDR1 is PRHDT, CDR2 FYEKMQ (reference sequence). The CDR3 runs 15 residues. Losses at the gene ends were 5 bases for V and 0 bases for J; bases not matched to a gene: 3. The chain's CDR3 is CASSPDRANTGELFF. The CDR3, as DNA: TGTGCCAGCAGCCCCGACAGGGCGAACACCGGGGAGCTGTTTTTT.

The table lists this clonotype with many counts. J is TRBJ1-5 and V is TRBV5-6, with D unresolved. Germline CDR1 is SGHDT and CDR2 is YYEEEE. V was shortened by 1 base and J by 4 bases, with 18 bases between the two germline ends. CDR3 length: 17 residues. CDR3 sequence reads: CASSLLRGRLGNQPQHF. CDR3 coding DNA: TGTGCCAGCAGCTTGTTGCGGGGTAGACTAGGAAATCAGCCCCAGCATTTT.